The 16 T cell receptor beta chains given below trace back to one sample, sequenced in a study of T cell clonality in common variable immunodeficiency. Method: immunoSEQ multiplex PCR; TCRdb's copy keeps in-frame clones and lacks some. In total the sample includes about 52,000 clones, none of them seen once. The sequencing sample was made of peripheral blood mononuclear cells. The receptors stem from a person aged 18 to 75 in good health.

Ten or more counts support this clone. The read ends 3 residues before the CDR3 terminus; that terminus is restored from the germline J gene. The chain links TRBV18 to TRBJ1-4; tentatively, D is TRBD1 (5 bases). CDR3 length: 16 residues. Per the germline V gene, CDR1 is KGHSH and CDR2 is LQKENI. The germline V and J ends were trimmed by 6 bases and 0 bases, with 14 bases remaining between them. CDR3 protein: CASSPLDSATNEKLFF. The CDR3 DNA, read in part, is TGTGCCAGCTCCCCGCTAGACAGCGCAACTAATGAAAAA.

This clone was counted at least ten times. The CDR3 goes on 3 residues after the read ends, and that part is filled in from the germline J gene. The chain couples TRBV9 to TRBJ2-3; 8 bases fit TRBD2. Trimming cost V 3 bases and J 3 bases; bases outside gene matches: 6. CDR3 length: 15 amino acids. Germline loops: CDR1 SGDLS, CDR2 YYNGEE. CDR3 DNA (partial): TGTGCCAGCAGCGCAGCGGGGGTGTCGACAGATACG. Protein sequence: CASSAAGVSTDT. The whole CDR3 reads CASSAAGVSTDTQYF.

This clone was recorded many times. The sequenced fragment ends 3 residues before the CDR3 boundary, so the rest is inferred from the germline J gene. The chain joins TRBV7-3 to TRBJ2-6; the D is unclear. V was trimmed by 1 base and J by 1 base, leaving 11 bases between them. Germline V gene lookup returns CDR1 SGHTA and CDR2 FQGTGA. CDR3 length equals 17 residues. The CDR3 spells CASSLNPPKSGANVLTF. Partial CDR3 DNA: TGTGCCAGCAGCTTAAATCCCCCAAAATCTGGGGCCAACGTC.

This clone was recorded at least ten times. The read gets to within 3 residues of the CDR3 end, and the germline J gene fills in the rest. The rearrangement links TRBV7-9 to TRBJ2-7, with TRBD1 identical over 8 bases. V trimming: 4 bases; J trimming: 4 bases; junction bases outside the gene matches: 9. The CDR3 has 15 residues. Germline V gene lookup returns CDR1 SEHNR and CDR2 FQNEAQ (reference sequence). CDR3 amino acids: CASSSMGTGAYEQYF. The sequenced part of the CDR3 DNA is TGTGCCAGCAGCTCTATGGGGACAGGAGCATACGAG.

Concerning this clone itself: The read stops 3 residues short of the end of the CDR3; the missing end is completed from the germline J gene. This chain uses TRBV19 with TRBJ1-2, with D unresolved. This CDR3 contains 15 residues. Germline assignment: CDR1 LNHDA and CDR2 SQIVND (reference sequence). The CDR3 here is CASSGGLAVGNDYTF. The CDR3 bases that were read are TGTGCCAGTAGTGGAGGGTTAGCGGTGGGCAATGAC.

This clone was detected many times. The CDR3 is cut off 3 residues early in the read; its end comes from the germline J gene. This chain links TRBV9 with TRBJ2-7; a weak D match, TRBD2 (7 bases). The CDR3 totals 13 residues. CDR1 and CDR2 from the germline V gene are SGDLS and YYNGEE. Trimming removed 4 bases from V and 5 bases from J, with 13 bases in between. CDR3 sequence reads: CASSPRGAHEQYF. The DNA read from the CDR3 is TGTGCCAGCAGCCCCCGGGGGGCTCACGAG.

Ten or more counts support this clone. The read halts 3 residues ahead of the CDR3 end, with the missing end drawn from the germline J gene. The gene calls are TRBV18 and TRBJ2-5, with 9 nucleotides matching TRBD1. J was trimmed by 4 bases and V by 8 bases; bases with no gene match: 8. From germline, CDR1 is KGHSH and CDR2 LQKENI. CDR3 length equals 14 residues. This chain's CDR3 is CASAPGQGLETQYF. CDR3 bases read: TGTGCCAGCGCCCCGGGACAGGGATTAGAGACC. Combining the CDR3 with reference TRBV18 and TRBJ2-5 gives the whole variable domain NAGVMQNPRHLVRRRGQEARLRCSPMKGHSHVYWYRQLPEEGLKFMVYLQKENIIDESGMPKERFSAEFPKEGPSILRIQQVVRGDSAAYFCASAPGQGLETQYFGPGTRLLVL.

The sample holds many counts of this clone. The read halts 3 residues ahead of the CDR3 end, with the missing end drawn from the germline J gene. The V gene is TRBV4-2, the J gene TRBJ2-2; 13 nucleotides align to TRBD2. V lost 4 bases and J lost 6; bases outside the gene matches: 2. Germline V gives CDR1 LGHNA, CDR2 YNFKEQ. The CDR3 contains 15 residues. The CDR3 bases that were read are TGTGCCAGCAGCCTAACTAGCGGGGGGGCCGGGGAG. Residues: CASSLTSGGAGE. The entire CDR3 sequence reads CASSLTSGGAGELFF.

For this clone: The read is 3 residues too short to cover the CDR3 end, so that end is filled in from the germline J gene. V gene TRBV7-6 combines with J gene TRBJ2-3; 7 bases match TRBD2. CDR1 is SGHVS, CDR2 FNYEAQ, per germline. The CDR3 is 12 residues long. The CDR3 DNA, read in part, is TGTGCCAGCTTAGGACTAGGAGAGACG. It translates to CASLGLGET. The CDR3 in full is CASLGLGETQYF.

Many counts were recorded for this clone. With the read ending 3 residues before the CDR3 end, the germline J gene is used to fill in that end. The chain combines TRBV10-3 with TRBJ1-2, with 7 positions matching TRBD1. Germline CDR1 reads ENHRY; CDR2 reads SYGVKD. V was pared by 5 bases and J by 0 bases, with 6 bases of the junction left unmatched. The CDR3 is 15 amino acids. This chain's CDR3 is CAISLQGKANYGYTF. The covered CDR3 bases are TGTGCCATCAGTTTACAGGGGAAGGCTAACTATGGC.

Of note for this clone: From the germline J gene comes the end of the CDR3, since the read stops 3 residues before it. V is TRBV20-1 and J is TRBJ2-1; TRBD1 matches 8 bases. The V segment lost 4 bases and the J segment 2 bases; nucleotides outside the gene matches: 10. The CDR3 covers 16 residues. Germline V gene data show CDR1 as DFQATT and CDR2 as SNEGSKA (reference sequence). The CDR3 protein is CSATPGQGSPYNEQFF. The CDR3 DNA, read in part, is TGCAGTGCTACTCCCGGACAGGGTTCGCCCTACAATGAG.

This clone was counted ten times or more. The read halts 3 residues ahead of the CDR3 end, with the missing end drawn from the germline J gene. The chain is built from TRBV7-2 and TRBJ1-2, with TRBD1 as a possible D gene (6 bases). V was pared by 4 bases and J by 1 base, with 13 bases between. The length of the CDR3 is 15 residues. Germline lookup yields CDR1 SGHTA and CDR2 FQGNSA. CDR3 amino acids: CASSSWTANNYGYTF. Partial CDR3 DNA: TGTGCCAGCAGCTCGTGGACAGCAAATAACTATGGC.

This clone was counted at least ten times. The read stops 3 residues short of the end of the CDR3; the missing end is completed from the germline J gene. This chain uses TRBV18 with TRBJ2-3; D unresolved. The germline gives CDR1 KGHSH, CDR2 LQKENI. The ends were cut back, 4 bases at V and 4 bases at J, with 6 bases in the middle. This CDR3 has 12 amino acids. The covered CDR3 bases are TGTGCCAGCTCACTAGATGCAGATACG. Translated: CASSLDADT. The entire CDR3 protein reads CASSLDADTQYF.

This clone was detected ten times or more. CDR3 bases read: TGTGCCAGCAGTTACCCGTCTAGCGGGGGCACCGGGGAG. Translation: CASSYPSSGGTGE. The whole CDR3 is CASSYPSSGGTGELFF. The rearrangement uses TRBV6-2 or TRBV6-3 and TRBJ2-2, with 10 positions matching TRBD2. The read finishes 3 residues shy of the CDR3 end, and the germline J gene is used to complete it. V lost 2 bases, J lost 4 bases, and 4 bases stayed unmatched. Germline V gene lookup returns CDR1 MNHEY and CDR2 SVGEGT. The CDR3 is 16 residues long.

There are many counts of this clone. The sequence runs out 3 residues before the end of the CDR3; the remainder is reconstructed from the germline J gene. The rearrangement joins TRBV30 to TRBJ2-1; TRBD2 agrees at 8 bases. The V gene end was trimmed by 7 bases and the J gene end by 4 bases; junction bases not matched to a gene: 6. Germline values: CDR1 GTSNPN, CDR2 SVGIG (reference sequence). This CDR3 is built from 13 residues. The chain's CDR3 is CAFEASGYNEQFF. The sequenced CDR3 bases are TGTGCCTTTGAGGCTAGCGGGTACAATGAG.

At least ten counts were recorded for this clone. This CDR3 reads CASSELTGHEQFF. The DNA read from the CDR3 is TGTGCCAGCAGTGAACTGACAGGCCATGAG. The genes are TRBV6-1 and TRBJ2-1; TRBD1 might be the D (6 bases). The sequence runs out 3 residues before the end of the CDR3; the remainder is reconstructed from the germline J gene. The CDR3 covers 13 residues. Germline loops: CDR1 MNHNS, CDR2 SASEGT. V shed 2 bases and J shed 8 bases, with 10 bases lying between them.